A single sample is the source of the 13 T cell receptor beta chains below, sequenced in a study of T cells in Graves' hyperthyroidism and ophthalmopathy. Amplification yielded TCR beta CDR3 regions, with RNA transcripts as the source. TCR CDR3 underwent first-round RT-PCR with the HTBI primer set. Via MiXCR, TCRdb re-called the multiplex PCR reads, giving one row per CDR3 protein. The repertoire holds about 600,000 distinct CDR3 sequences, with about 14% as singletons. The sequencing input was blood. The receptors were gathered from a woman between 18 and 30 years old with Graves' ophthalmopathy.

This clonotype was observed at least ten times. The CDR3 loop is CASSLELAPTYEQYF. CDR3 in DNA: TGTGCCAGCAGCTTAGAGCTTGCTCCTACCTACGAGCAGTACTTC. The chain employs TRBV11-2 and TRBJ2-7; D call uncertain. In germline, CDR1 is SGHAT, CDR2 FQNNGV. Trimming removed 0 bases from V and 2 bases from J, with 11 bases in between. The CDR3 is made up of 15 amino acids.

This clonotype was counted ten times or more. The gene calls are TRBV5-6 and TRBJ2-7; TRBD2 is a possible D gene (6 bases). Trimming removed 3 bases at V and 1 base at J, with 11 bases between. This CDR3 is built from 14 residues. CDR1 and CDR2 from the germline V gene are SGHDT and YYEEEE. The CDR3 here is CASSSLSGSYEQYF. The CDR3 DNA follows: TGTGCCAGCAGCTCCCTTAGCGGATCCTACGAGCAGTACTTC.

In regard to this clonotype: This may be a read error: a much more frequent sequence differs by one nucleotide. This chain links TRBV28 with TRBJ1-1; the match to TRBD1 covers 8 bases. This CDR3 region has 13 residues. V shed 7 bases, J shed 6 bases, and the junction held 7 bases outside the gene matches. From germline, CDR1 is MDHEN and CDR2 SYDVKM. Here the CDR3 DNA reads TGTGCCAGCAAGGACAGGGAGAGGGCTGAAGCTTTCTTT. Translated, it gives CASKDRERAEAFF.

This clonotype was observed many times. The chain has TRBV28 and TRBJ1-3, with 7 bases matching TRBD1. Germline CDR1 and CDR2: MDHEN and SYDVKM. This CDR3 is 16 amino acids long. V lost 7 bases and J lost 2; bases outside the gene matches: 11. The CDR3 loop reads CASTGDSLPTGNTIYF. The DNA of the CDR3 is TGTGCCAGCACCGGGGACAGCCTACCCACTGGAAACACCATATATTTT. The full variable domain, its missing parts supplied by reference TRBV28 and TRBJ1-3, is DVKVTQSSRYLVKRTGEKVFLECVQDMDHENMFWYRQDPGLGLRLIYFSYDVKMKEKGDIPEGYSVSREKKERFSLILESASTNQTSMYLCASTGDSLPTGNTIYFGEGSWLTVV.

In its sample, this clonotype was seen many times. A junction end diverges from the germline sequence, so it may reflect a read error. This chain links TRBV28 with TRBJ2-7, with D tentatively TRBD2 (6 bases). The CDR3 sequence is 13 residues long. Germline assignment: CDR1 MDHEN and CDR2 SYDVKM. The CDR3 region has the DNA TGTGCCAGCAGCTTATGGGGGGCCTACGAGCAGTACTTC. Its translation: CASSLWGAYEQYF.

This chain links TRBV9 with TRBJ2-1; 7 nucleotides line up with TRBD1. The V segment lost 8 bases and the J segment 8 bases; nucleotides outside the gene matches: 16. The CDR3 length is 15 residues. CDR1 SGDLS and CDR2 YYNGEE come from the germline V gene. In nucleotides, the CDR3 is TGTGCCAGAGATTGCCCAGGGGGTGGTACCGATGAGCAGTTCTTC. Translating it yields CARDCPGGGTDEQFF. Full variable domain (rest looked up from reference TRBV9 and TRBJ2-1): DSGVTQTPKHLITATGQRVTLRCSPRSGDLSVYWYQQSLDQGLQFLIQYYNGEERAKGNILERFSAQQFPDLHSELNLSSLELGDSALYFCARDCPGGGTDEQFFGPGTRLTVL.

This clonotype occurred many times. V and J are TRBV5-5 and TRBJ1-1, with 7 bases that match TRBD1. Germline loops: CDR1 SGHKS, CDR2 YYEKEE (reference sequence). The CDR3 loop spans 12 amino acids. Trimming took 0 bases from V and 11 from J; bases not matched to a gene: 4. The chain's CDR3 is CASSLGQGVAFF. As DNA, the CDR3 is TGTGCCAGCAGCTTGGGGCAGGGGGTCGCTTTCTTT.

This clonotype was seen only a few times. CDR3 bases: TGTGCCAGCAGATTGAGCTCTGGAAACACCATATATTTT. Translated, it gives CASRLSSGNTIYF. This chain links TRBV6-1 with TRBJ1-3; D ambiguous. The CDR3 contains 13 residues. Trimming shortened V by 6 bases and J by 0 bases, and 6 bases separated the two germline ends. CDR1 is MNHNS and CDR2 is SASEGT in the germline V gene.

This clonotype was found many times. J is TRBJ2-7 and V is TRBV27; 11 bases match TRBD2. V shed 5 bases, J shed 5 bases, and the junction held 14 bases outside the gene matches. The germline gives CDR1 MNHEY, CDR2 SMNVEV (reference sequence). This CDR3 spans 17 amino acids. CDR3 DNA: TGTGCCAGCAGTAGTCTCCCATTACTAGCGGGAGTACACGAGCAGTACTTC. This sequence encodes CASSSLPLLAGVHEQYF.

Only a few counts were recorded for this clonotype. The chain links TRBV5-5 to TRBJ1-2; 7 nucleotides line up with TRBD1. CDR3 length: 16 amino acids. The V segment lost 7 bases and the J segment 7 bases; nucleotides outside the gene matches: 19. Looked up from germline, CDR1 is SGHKS and CDR2 is YYEKEE (reference sequence). Here the CDR3 DNA reads TGTGCCAGCGGAATTTCCGGGACAGCGAAATCCTTTGGCTACACCTTC. It specifies CASGISGTAKSFGYTF.

The rearrangement links TRBV19 to TRBJ2-7, with D possibly matching TRBD2 (5 bases). CDR1 is LNHDA and CDR2 is SQIVND in the germline V gene (reference sequence). With 7 bases removed from V and 2 bases from J, the gap between germline ends came to 18 bases. The CDR3 totals 15 residues. The CDR3 protein is CASTAVFNGAYEQYF. The CDR3 DNA sequence: TGTGCCAGTACCGCCGTGTTTAACGGGGCCTACGAGCAGTACTTC.

The chain couples TRBV10-3 to TRBJ2-7; tentative D call: TRBD2 (6 bases). V was shortened by 0 bases and J by 5 bases, with 17 bases between the two germline ends. This CDR3 is 16 amino acids long. In germline, CDR1 is ENHRY, CDR2 SYGVKD. Written as DNA, the CDR3 is TGTGCCATCAGTGAGTCGAGGGCCGGGAGAGGGGACGAGCAGTACTTC. Its protein product is CAISESRAGRGDEQYF.

The rearrangement joins TRBV30 to TRBJ2-7; 10 bases are shared with TRBD2. The CDR3 is 16 amino acids. The germline V gene has CDR1 GTSNPN and CDR2 SVGIG (reference sequence). Trimming at V came to 1 base and at J to 3 bases, leaving 9 bases not matched to a gene. Here the CDR3 DNA reads TGTGCCTGGAGTGGGGTAGCGGGAGGCCACTTCTACGAGCAGTACTTC. Amino acids: CAWSGVAGGHFYEQYF.